These 13 T cell receptor beta chains originate from one sample sequenced in a study of blood T cell repertoires in COVID-19. This table comes from immunoSEQ multiplex PCR, and its TCRdb copy is limited to in-frame clones, with some not included. The repertoire holds roughly 100,000 clones, with around 83% as singletons. Sequencing was carried out using peripheral blood. These receptors were collected from a woman older than 75 with acute or convalescent COVID-19.

The rearrangement links TRBV29-1 to TRBJ2-1; D is ambiguous. CDR1 and CDR2 (germline): SQVTM, ANQGSEA. The germline V and J ends were trimmed by 3 bases and 0 bases, with 9 bases remaining between them. This CDR3 comprises 14 residues. CDR3 amino acids: CSVDKRSSYNEQFF. The CDR3 nucleotides are TGCAGCGTTGATAAAAGGAGCTCCTACAATGAGCAGTTCTTC.

The V gene is TRBV27, the J gene TRBJ1-6; possible D gene TRBD1, 5 bases. The V gene's germline CDR1 is MNHEY and CDR2 SMNVEV (reference sequence). The CDR3 is made up of 16 amino acids. Trimming took off 6 bases at V and 0 bases at J, with 12 bases between the two ends. CDR3 residues: CASRPRDSSYNSPLHF. CDR3 nucleotide sequence: TGTGCCAGCAGACCGCGTGACAGCTCCTATAATTCACCCCTCCACTTT.

The V call is TRBV7-9, the J call TRBJ2-5; 8 nucleotides align to TRBD1. Trimming removed 1 base from V and 5 bases from J; junction bases left unmatched: 6. The length of the CDR3 is 15 residues. CDR1 is SEHNR and CDR2 is FQNEAQ in the germline V gene (reference sequence). Written as DNA, the CDR3 is TGTGCCAGCAGCTTAGAGTGGGGACAGGAGGAGACCCAGTACTTC. Encoded protein: CASSLEWGQEETQYF.

This chain joins TRBV19 and TRBJ2-2; D unclear. Germline CDR1 is LNHDA and CDR2 is SQIVND (reference sequence). The CDR3 spans 14 residues. Between the trimmed V and J ends, which lost 7 bases and 2 bases, there was a span of 11 bases. The CDR3 DNA follows: TGTGCCAGTAATGGCGGAGTAAACACCGGGGAGCTGTTTTTT. Translating gives CASNGGVNTGELFF. Combining the CDR3 with reference TRBV19 and TRBJ2-2 gives the whole variable domain DGGITQSPKYLFRKEGQNVTLSCEQNLNHDAMYWYRQDPGQGLRLIYYSQIVNDFQKGDIAEGYSVSREKKESFPLTVTSAQKNPTAFYLCASNGGVNTGELFFGEGSRLTVL.

This CDR3 is CASSGATNYEQYF. CDR3 sequence (DNA): TGTGCCAGCAGTGGGGCCACAAACTACGAGCAGTACTTC. The chain recombines TRBV2 with TRBJ2-7; D not resolved. Trimming pared 4 bases from V and 3 bases from J, leaving 10 bases between. This CDR3 contains 13 residues. Germline V gene sequence: CDR1 SNHLY, CDR2 FYNNEI.

This chain links TRBV9 with TRBJ2-1, with 8 bases aligning to TRBD2. The V gene end was trimmed by 1 base and the J gene end by 4 bases; junction bases not matched to a gene: 7. The CDR3 is made up of 16 amino acids. CDR1 and CDR2 (germline): SGDLS, YYNGEE. The CDR3 region has the DNA TGTGCCAGCAGCGTATTGAGTCTAGCGGGTTACAATGAGCAGTTCTTC. Translated: CASSVLSLAGYNEQFF.

Remarks on this clone: A read error may account for a junction end that differs from germline. The rearrangement joins TRBV12-3 or TRBV12-4 to TRBJ1-3, with D possibly being TRBD1 (6 bases). The CDR3 spans 12 residues. Here the CDR3 reads CASSLAVVQGTF. In DNA form, the CDR3 reads TGTGCCAGCAGTTTGGCGGTAGTACAGGGAACCTTT.

This rearrangement joins TRBV23-1 to TRBJ1-5, with D tentatively TRBD1 (5 bases). TRBV23-1 is an ORF, with its function uncertain. Trimming took 1 base from V and 0 from J, leaving 10 bases between them. CDR3 length equals 16 residues. CDR3 region: CASSQLGLSSNQPQHF. The CDR3 DNA is TGCGCCAGCAGTCAATTGGGACTGAGTAGCAATCAGCCCCAGCATTTT.

The V and J genes are TRBV10-3 and TRBJ2-4, with D uncertain. This CDR3 contains 13 residues. V was pared by 3 bases and J by 0 bases, with 3 bases between. CDR1 is ENHRY and CDR2 is SYGVKD in the germline V gene. The CDR3, as DNA: TGTGCCATCAGTGATCTAGCCAAAAACATTCAGTACTTC. Translating gives CAISDLAKNIQYF.

The CDR3 here is CASSRDRKNTEAFF. Here the CDR3 DNA reads TGTGCCAGCAGCCGAGACAGAAAGAACACTGAAGCTTTCTTT. This chain connects TRBV6-5 to TRBJ1-1, with D perhaps TRBD1 (5 bases). This CDR3 has 14 amino acids. CDR1 is MNHEY, CDR2 SVGAGI, per germline. Trimming took 6 bases from V and 1 from J, leaving 12 bases between them.

This chain connects TRBV19 to TRBJ2-5; D perhaps matches TRBD1 (5 bases). Germline-derived CDR1 and CDR2 are LNHDA and SQIVND (reference sequence). The CDR3 loop spans 14 amino acids. Trimming cost V 6 bases and J 2 bases, with 13 bases left between them. This chain's CDR3 is CASRAQDVQETQYF. CDR3 sequence (DNA): TGTGCCAGTAGGGCACAGGACGTGCAAGAGACCCAGTACTTC.

The chain uses TRBV6-5 and TRBJ2-1; TRBD2 matches at 11 bases. With V trimmed by 5 bases and J by 9 bases, 6 bases remained unmatched. Germline-derived CDR1 and CDR2 are MNHEY and SVGAGI. This CDR3 has 14 residues. This chain's CDR3 is CASSRLAGWGEQFF. The CDR3 DNA follows: TGTGCCAGCAGTCGACTAGCGGGGTGGGGTGAGCAGTTCTTC.

The V gene is TRBV6-1, the J gene TRBJ1-1; 8 nucleotides line up with TRBD1. The CDR3 runs 15 residues. The germline V gene encodes CDR1 MNHNS and CDR2 SASEGT. Germline trimming cut 3 bases from V and 1 base from J; bases unmatched to any gene: 4. The CDR3 DNA reads TGTGCCAGCAGTGAGGACAGGGTAGCGAACACTGAAGCTTTCTTT. This translates into CASSEDRVANTEAFF.